The rows below give T cell receptor beta chains drawn from one sample of a study of blood T cell repertoires in COVID-19. Sequenced by immunoSEQ multiplex PCR; TCRdb stores in-frame clones only, minus some. The sample records about 70,000 clones, approximately 86% being singletons. Material: peripheral blood. The source of these receptors is a human donor in a cohort sampled during active COVID-19. CDR3s include the opening cysteine and the closing phenylalanine or tryptophan. D genes are given only for firm matches. The size field is filled for only some rows; it gives once, few, many or a size class.

clone_size: NA
v_call: TRBV5-1
j_call: TRBJ2-5
d_call: TRBD1
cdr3_nt: TGCGCCAGCAGCCGGGGACAGGCGACAGGACGGGGGGAGACCCAGTACTTC
cdr3_aa: CASSRGQATGRGETQYF

clone_size: NA
v_call: TRBV3-1/TRBV3-2
j_call: TRBJ1-1
d_call: NA
cdr3_nt: TGTGCCAGCAGCCAAGATCCGTCAGGCGTTGGGACTGAAGCTTTCTTT
cdr3_aa: CASSQDPSGVGTEAFF

clone_size: once
v_call: TRBV6-4
j_call: TRBJ1-1
d_call: TRBD1
cdr3_nt: TGTGCCAGCAGTGAACTCGGGGACAGGGCATTATCTGAAGCTTTCTTT
cdr3_aa: CASSELGDRALSEAFF

clone_size: NA
v_call: TRBV30
j_call: TRBJ1-1
d_call: NA
cdr3_nt: TGTGCCTGGAGATTACAGGGGAACACTGAAGCTTTCTTT
cdr3_aa: CAWRLQGNTEAFF

clone_size: once
v_call: TRBV6-2/TRBV6-3
j_call: TRBJ2-1
d_call: NA
cdr3_nt: TGTGCCAGCAGTATAGGAGGGTTTTGGTACAATGAGCAGTTCTTC
cdr3_aa: CASSIGGFWYNEQFF

clone_size: few
v_call: TRBV12-5
j_call: TRBJ2-2
d_call: TRBD1
cdr3_nt: TGTGCTAGTGGTTCCAGGACAGGGGAGACCGGGGAGCTGTTTTTT
cdr3_aa: CASGSRTGETGELFF

clone_size: NA
v_call: TRBV6-5
j_call: TRBJ2-3
d_call: TRBD2
cdr3_nt: TGTGCCAGCAGTTACGCGGGGGCAGATACGCAGTATTTT
cdr3_aa: CASSYAGADTQYF

clone_size: NA
v_call: TRBV2
j_call: TRBJ2-2
d_call: TRBD1
cdr3_nt: TGTGCCAGCAGTACCTCGCCGGGACAGGGAGGGACCGGGGAGCTGTTTTTT
cdr3_aa: CASSTSPGQGGTGELFF

clone_size: NA
v_call: TRBV5-4
j_call: TRBJ2-1
d_call: TRBD2
cdr3_nt: TGTGCCAGCAGCTCCCCCCCTAGCGGGGGCGGGAATGAGCAGTTCTTC
cdr3_aa: CASSSPPSGGGNEQFF

clone_size: NA
v_call: TRBV11-2
j_call: TRBJ1-5
d_call: NA
cdr3_nt: TGTGCCAGCAGCTTGAACAGAAGAATCAATCAGCCCCAGCATTTT
cdr3_aa: CASSLNRRINQPQHF

clone_size: NA
v_call: TRBV19
j_call: TRBJ1-5
d_call: NA
cdr3_nt: TGTGCCGGCGGGGGGCTGGGGAATCAGCCCCAGCATTTT
cdr3_aa: CAGGGLGNQPQHF

clone_size: NA
v_call: TRBV15
j_call: TRBJ1-3
d_call: NA
cdr3_nt: TGTGCCACCAGCAGAGACGGGAGCTCTGGAAACACCATATATTTT
cdr3_aa: CATSRDGSSGNTIYF

clone_size: NA
v_call: TRBV6-5
j_call: TRBJ1-1
d_call: NA
cdr3_nt: TGTGCCAGCAGTTACTCGTTTGGGGGGGGCCCTTGGTTCTTT
cdr3_aa: CASSYSFGGGPWFF

clone_size: NA
v_call: TRBV27
j_call: TRBJ1-1
d_call: NA
cdr3_nt: TGTGCCAGCAAGGGGACTGTGAACACTGAAGCTTTCTTT
cdr3_aa: CASKGTVNTEAFF

clone_size: once
v_call: TRBV6-2/TRBV6-3
j_call: TRBJ1-2
d_call: NA
cdr3_nt: TGTGCCAGCAGTTACTCGTCAGGGAATTATGGCTACACCTTC
cdr3_aa: CASSYSSGNYGYTF

clone_size: few
v_call: TRBV7-2
j_call: TRBJ1-4
d_call: TRBD1
cdr3_nt: TGTGCCAGCAGCCCAAGGACAGGCAGGATGGGAGAAAAACTGTTTTTT
cdr3_aa: CASSPRTGRMGEKLFF

clone_size: NA
v_call: TRBV5-6
j_call: TRBJ2-3
d_call: NA
cdr3_nt: TGTGCCAGCAGCTTGGCGTCTTTAAGCGTACTTAGCACAGATACGCAGTATTTT
cdr3_aa: CASSLASLSVLSTDTQYF

clone_size: NA
v_call: TRBV11-2
j_call: TRBJ2-7
d_call: TRBD1
cdr3_nt: TGTGCCAGCAGCTTAGCCGGGACAGTCCGCTACGAGCAGTACTTC
cdr3_aa: CASSLAGTVRYEQYF

clone_size: NA
v_call: TRBV2
j_call: TRBJ1-6
d_call: NA
cdr3_nt: TGTGCCAGCAGTGCGGACAGCTATAATTCACCCCTCCACTTT
cdr3_aa: CASSADSYNSPLHF

clone_size: NA
v_call: TRBV4-3
j_call: TRBJ2-5
d_call: TRBD2
cdr3_nt: TGCGCCAGCAGCCAAGATGATACTAGCGGGGGGGGACAAGAGACCCAGTACTTC
cdr3_aa: CASSQDDTSGGGQETQYF

clone_size: NA
v_call: TRBV10-3
j_call: TRBJ2-1
d_call: TRBD2
cdr3_nt: TGTGCCATCAGTGAGCTTAGCGGGGATTACAATGAGCAGTTCTTC
cdr3_aa: CAISELSGDYNEQFF

clone_size: NA
v_call: TRBV7-2
j_call: TRBJ2-3
d_call: TRBD2
cdr3_nt: TGTGCCAGCAGCTTAGGGGGCCCGGGACTAGCGGGGACAGATACGCAGTATTTT
cdr3_aa: CASSLGGPGLAGTDTQYF

clone_size: NA
v_call: TRBV4-3
j_call: TRBJ2-3
d_call: TRBD1
cdr3_nt: TGCGCCAGCAGCCAAGATCAGGGGGCAGGCGCTTGGGGAGATACGCAGTATTTT
cdr3_aa: CASSQDQGAGAWGDTQYF

clone_size: NA
v_call: TRBV7-6
j_call: TRBJ2-2
d_call: NA
cdr3_nt: TGTGCCAGCAGCTTATTGATTGGGCAGGGAAGCACCGGGGAGCTGTTTTTT
cdr3_aa: CASSLLIGQGSTGELFF